This T cell receptor beta chain was sequenced for a study of blood T cell repertoires in COVID-19. Study-wide background: Sites in the United States, Italy and Spain provided acute and convalescent COVID-19 samples.

V shed 5 bases and J shed 0 bases, with 8 bases lying between them. The germline V gene has CDR1 SNHLY and CDR2 FYNNEI. This CDR3 is 14 amino acids long. The study drew participants aged about 18 to 89 years from some 24 US areas. Participant-given clinical history determined each cohort assignment. As originally analysed: Researchers report that nucleated cell counts were estimated from reference gene primer amplification. Produced via immunoSEQ multiplex PCR; TCRdb's table is partial and in-frame only. V, J and clone size are those of that table, while D and trimming were read from the DNA. The sample yields about 220,000 clones, more than 80% seen once.

The specimen sequenced was PBMCs or T cells enriched from blood (not recorded which). The chain joins TRBV2 to TRBJ1-3, with D perhaps matching TRBD1 (6 bases). The receptor's source is a woman in her late teens or twenties in a cohort exposed to, infected with or recovered from COVID-19 (not recorded which). This CDR3 reads CASSNRDSGNTIYF. Here the CDR3 DNA reads TGTGCCAGCAGTAACAGGGACTCTGGAAACACCATATATTTT. Filled out from reference TRBV2 and TRBJ1-3, the complete variable domain reads EPEVTQTPSHQVTQMGQEVILRCVPISNHLYFYWYRQILGQKVEFLVSFYNNEISEKSEIFDDQFSVERPDGSNFTLKIRSTKLEDSAMYFCASSNRDSGNTIYFGEGSWLTVV.